The clone carrying this TCR beta chain showed up many times. Its antigen is not identified. The entry originates in a study of neurological immune-mediated disorders. Findings of the study overall: TCR-beta repertoires seemed private in all groups, with no expanded CDR3 amino acid sequences shared.

With V trimmed by 4 bases and J by 7 bases, 3 bases remained unmatched. This CDR3 has 14 amino acids. Germline CDR1 and CDR2: LGHDT and YNNKEL (reference sequence). By 5'RACE with 10-nucleotide random UMIs, the cDNA was made. MiXCR was run by TCRdb on the 5' RACE reads, yielding one entry per CDR3 protein. This table holds about 59,000 distinct CDR3 sequences, approximately 25% found once. Time point denoted: technical triplicate 2. The sequenced sample was PBMCs. The receptor comes from a man between 60 and 75 years old with HTLV-1-associated myelopathy (HAM/TSP). The chain couples TRBV3-1 to TRBJ2-2; 10 bases agree with TRBD1. For the CDR3, the DNA is TGTGCCAGCAGCCTCGGACAGGGGGTCGGGGAGCTGTTTTTT. Its protein product is CASSLGQGVGELFF.